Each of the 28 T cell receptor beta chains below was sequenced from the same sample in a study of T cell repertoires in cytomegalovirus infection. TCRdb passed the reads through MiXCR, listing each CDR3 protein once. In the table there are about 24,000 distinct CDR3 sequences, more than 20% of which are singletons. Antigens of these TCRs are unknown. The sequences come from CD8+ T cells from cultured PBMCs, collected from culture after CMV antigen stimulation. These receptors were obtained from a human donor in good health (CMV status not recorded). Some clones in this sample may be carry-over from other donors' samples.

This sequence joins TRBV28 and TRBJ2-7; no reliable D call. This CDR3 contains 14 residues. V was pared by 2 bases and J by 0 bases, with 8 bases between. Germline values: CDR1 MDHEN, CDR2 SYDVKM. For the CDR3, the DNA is TGTGCCAGCAGTTTAGTAGGGATCTCCTACGAGCAGTACTTC. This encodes CASSLVGISYEQYF.

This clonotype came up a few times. CDR3 loop: CASGLPGLAGDEQFF. The DNA for the CDR3 is TGTGCCAGCGGATTACCGGGACTAGCTGGCGATGAGCAGTTCTTC. The genes are TRBV27 and TRBJ2-1, with TRBD2 matching 9 bases. CDR1 MNHEY and CDR2 SMNVEV come from the germline V gene (reference sequence). The V and J ends lost 8 bases and 8 bases, in that order; junction bases with no gene match: 13. The CDR3 consists of 15 residues.

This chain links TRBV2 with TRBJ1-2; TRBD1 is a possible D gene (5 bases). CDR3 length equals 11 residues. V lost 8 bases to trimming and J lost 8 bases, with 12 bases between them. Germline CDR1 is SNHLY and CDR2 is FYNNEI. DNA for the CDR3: TGTGCCAGCGGGGGGTATGGAGGCTACACCTTC. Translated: CASGGYGGYTF.

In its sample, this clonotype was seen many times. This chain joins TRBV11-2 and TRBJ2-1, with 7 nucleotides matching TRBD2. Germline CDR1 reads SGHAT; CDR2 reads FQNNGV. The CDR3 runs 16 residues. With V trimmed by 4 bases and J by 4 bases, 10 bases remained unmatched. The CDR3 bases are TGTGCCAGCAGCTCGCTACTCAGCGGGGTTTACAATGAGCAGTTCTTC. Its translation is CASSSLLSGVYNEQFF.

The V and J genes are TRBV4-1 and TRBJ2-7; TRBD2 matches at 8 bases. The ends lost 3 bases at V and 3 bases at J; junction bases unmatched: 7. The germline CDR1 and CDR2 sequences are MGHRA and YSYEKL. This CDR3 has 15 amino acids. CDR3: CASSHVTSGDYEQYF. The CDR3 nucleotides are TGCGCCAGCAGCCATGTTACTAGCGGTGACTACGAGCAGTACTTC.

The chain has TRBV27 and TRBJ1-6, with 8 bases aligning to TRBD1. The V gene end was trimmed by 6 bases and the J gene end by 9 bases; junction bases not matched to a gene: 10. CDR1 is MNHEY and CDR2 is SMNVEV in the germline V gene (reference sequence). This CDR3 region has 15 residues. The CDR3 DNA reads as TGTGCCAGCAGGCCCCCTCAGGGGGCGTCTTCACCCCTCCACTTT. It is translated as CASRPPQGASSPLHF.

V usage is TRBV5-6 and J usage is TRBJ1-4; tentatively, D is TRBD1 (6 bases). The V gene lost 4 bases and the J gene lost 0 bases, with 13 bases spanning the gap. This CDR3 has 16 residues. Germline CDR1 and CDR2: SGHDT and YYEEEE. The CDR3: CASSRGAQTTNEKLFF. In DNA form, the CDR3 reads TGTGCCAGCAGCCGGGGGGCACAGACAACTAATGAAAAACTGTTTTTT.

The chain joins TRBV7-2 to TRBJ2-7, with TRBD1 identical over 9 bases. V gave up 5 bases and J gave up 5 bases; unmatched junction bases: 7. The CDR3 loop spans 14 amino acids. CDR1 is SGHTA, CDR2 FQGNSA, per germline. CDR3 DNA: TGTGCCAGCAGCGGAACAGGGGGCCTCGACGAGCAGTACTTC. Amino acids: CASSGTGGLDEQYF.

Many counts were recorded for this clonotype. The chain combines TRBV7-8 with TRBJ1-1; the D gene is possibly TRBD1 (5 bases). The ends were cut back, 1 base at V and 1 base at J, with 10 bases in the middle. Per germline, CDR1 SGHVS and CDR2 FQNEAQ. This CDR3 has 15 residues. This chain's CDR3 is CASSLGPGQNTEAFF. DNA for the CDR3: TGTGCCAGCAGCTTAGGCCCAGGGCAGAACACTGAAGCTTTCTTT.

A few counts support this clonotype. The CDR3: CASSTAGWSDRSNQPQHF. For the CDR3, the DNA is TGTGCCAGCAGTACCGCAGGGTGGTCTGACCGGAGCAATCAGCCCCAGCATTTT. V usage is TRBV6-2 or TRBV6-3 and J usage is TRBJ1-5; D is perhaps TRBD1 (5 bases). CDR3 length equals 18 residues. Trimming stripped 5 bases from V and 1 base from J, with 21 bases between. The germline V gene has CDR1 MNHEY and CDR2 SVGEGT.

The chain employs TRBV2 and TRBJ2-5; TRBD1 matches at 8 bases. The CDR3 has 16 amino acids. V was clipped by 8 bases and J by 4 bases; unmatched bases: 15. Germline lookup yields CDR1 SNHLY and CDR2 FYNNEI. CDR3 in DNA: TGTGCCAGCGGGTACGAAGCAGGGGGCAGGGGAGAGACCCAGTACTTC. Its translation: CASGYEAGGRGETQYF.

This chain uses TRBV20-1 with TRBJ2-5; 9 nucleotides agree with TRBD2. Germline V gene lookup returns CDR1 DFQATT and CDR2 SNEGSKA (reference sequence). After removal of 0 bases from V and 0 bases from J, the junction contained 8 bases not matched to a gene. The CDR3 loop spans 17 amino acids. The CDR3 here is CSARDLASGAYQETQYF. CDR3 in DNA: TGCAGTGCTAGAGATCTGGCTAGCGGGGCGTACCAAGAGACCCAGTACTTC.

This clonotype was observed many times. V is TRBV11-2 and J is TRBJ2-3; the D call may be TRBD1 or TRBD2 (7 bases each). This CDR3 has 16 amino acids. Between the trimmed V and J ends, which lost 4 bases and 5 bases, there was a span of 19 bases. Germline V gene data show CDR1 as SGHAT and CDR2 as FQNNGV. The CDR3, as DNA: TGTGCCAGCAGCTCTTCAGGGGGGGGGCAGAAAGATACGCAGTATTTT. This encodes CASSSSGGGQKDTQYF.

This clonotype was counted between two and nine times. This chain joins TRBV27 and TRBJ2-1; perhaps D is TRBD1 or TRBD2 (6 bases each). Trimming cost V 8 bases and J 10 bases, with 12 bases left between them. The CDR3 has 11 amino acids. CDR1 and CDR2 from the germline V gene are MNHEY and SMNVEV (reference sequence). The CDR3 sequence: CASGTGREQFF. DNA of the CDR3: TGTGCCAGCGGAACAGGGAGGGAGCAGTTCTTC.

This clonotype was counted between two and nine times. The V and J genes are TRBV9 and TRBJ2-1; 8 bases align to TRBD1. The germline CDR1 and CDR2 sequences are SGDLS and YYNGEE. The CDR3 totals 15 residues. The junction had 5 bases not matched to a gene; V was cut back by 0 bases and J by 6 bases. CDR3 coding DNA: TGTGCCAGCAGCGTAGATGGTACAGGGGGCAATGAGCAGTTCTTC. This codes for CASSVDGTGGNEQFF. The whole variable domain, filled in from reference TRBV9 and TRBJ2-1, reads DSGVTQTPKHLITATGQRVTLRCSPRSGDLSVYWYQQSLDQGLQFLIQYYNGEERAKGNILERFSAQQFPDLHSELNLSSLELGDSALYFCASSVDGTGGNEQFFGPGTRLTVL.

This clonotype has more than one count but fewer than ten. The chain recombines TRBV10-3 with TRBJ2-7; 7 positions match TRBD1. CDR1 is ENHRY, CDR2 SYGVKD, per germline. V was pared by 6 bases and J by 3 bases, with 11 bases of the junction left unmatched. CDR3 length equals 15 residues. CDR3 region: CAIRAIGAGGYEQYF. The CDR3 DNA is TGTGCCATCAGAGCTATAGGGGCAGGGGGCTACGAGCAGTACTTC.

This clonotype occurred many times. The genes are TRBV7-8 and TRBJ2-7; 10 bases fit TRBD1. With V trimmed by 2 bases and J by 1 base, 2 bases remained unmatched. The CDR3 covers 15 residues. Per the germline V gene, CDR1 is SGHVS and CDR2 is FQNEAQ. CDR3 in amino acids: CASSLKGQGSYEQYF. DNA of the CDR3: TGTGCCAGCAGCTTAAAGGGACAGGGGTCCTACGAGCAGTACTTC.

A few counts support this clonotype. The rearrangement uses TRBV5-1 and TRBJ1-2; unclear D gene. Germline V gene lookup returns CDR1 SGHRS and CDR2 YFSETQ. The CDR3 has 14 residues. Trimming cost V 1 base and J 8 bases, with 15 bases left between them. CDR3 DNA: TGCGCCAGCAGCTTGTTTCCGGACGGCGGGGGCTACACCTTC. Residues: CASSLFPDGGGYTF.

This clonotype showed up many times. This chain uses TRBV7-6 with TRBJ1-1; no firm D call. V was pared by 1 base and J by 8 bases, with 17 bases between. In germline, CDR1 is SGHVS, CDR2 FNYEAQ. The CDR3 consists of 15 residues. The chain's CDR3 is CASSLVREGSLEAFF. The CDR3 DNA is TGTGCCAGCAGCTTAGTTCGTGAGGGTTCGCTAGAAGCTTTCTTT.

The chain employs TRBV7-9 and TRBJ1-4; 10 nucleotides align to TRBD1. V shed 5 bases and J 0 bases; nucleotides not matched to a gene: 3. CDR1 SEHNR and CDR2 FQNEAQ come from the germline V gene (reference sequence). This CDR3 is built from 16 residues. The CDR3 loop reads CASSPGTGATNEKLFF. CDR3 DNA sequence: TGTGCCAGCAGCCCCGGGACAGGGGCAACTAATGAAAAACTGTTTTTT.

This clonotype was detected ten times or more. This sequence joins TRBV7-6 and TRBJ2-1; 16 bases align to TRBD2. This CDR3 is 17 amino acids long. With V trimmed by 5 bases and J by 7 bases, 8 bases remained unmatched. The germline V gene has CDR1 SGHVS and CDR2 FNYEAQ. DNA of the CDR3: TGTGCCAGCAGCCCACCGGGACTAGCGGGGGGGCCTAATGAGCAGTTCTTC. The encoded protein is CASSPPGLAGGPNEQFF.

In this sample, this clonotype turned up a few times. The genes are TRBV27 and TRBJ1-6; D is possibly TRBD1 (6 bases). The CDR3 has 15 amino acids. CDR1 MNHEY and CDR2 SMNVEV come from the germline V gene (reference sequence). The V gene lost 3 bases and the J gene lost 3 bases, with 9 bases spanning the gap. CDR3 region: CASSFQQGYNSPLHF. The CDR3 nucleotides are TGTGCCAGCAGTTTTCAACAGGGCTATAATTCACCCCTCCACTTT.

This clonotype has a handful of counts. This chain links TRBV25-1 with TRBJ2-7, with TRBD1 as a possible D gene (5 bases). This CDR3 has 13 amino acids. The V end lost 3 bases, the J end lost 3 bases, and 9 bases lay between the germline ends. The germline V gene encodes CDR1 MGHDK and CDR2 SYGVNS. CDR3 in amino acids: CASSDSGFYEQYF. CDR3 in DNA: TGTGCCAGCAGTGACTCAGGGTTCTACGAGCAGTACTTC.

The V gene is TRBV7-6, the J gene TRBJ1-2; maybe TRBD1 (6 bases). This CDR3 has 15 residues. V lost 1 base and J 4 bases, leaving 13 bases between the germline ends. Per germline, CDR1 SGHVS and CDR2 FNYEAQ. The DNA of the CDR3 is TGTGCCAGCAGCTTAGAGGGGGGGCCAAGCTATGGCTACACCTTC. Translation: CASSLEGGPSYGYTF.

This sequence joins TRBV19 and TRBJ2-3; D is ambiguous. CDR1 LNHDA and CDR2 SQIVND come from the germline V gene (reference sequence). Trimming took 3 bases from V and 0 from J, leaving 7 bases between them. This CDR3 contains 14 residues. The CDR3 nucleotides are TGTGCCAGTAGTATGGTCTATAGCACAGATACGCAGTATTTT. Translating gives CASSMVYSTDTQYF.

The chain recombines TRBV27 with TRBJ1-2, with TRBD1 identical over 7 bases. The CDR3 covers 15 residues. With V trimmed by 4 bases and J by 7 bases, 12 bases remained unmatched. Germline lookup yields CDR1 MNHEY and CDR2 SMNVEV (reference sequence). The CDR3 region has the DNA TGTGCCAGCAGTTCTGACAGGGTCTTCACCGGTGGCTACACCTTC. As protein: CASSSDRVFTGGYTF.

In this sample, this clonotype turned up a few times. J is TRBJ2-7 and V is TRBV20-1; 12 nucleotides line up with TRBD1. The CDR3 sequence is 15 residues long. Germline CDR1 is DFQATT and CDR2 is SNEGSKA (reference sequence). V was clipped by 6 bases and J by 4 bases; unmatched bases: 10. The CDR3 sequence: CSAPSGTGGPYEQYF. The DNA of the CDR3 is TGCAGTGCCCCCTCGGGGACAGGGGGCCCGTACGAGCAGTACTTC.

The DNA for the CDR3 is TGTGCCAGCAGCGCCACAGCGATCTATGGCTACACCTTC. It yields the protein CASSATAIYGYTF. V is TRBV12-3 or TRBV12-4 and J is TRBJ1-2; D call uncertain. This CDR3 has 13 residues. V gave up 6 bases and J gave up 4 bases, with 12 bases separating them.